This TCR beta chain was sequenced in a study of shared clonotypes between healthy human individuals (dated by TCRdb to 2018 to 2021). The study in broad terms: The cohort included a few men and two women between 18 and 49 years of age. Leukapheresis yielded between about 0.9 and 10 billion PBMCs per donor. Blood TCR repertoires of a handful of healthy adults were deeply sequenced to estimate repertoire size and the extent of clonotype sharing between individuals. For each donor, CD4 naive and CD4 memory were each given three plates, CD8 naive was given two plates, and CD8 memory was given one plate. Libraries were prepared and TCR repertoires were sequenced by different laboratories using diverse techniques, in order to increase sequencing depth and limit assay-specific biases.

For the CD8 naive samples, CD45RO-negative cells were positively selected for CCR7, yielding a CD45RA+CCR7+ population from which TemRA cells were excluded. The donors were healthy, HIV-negative adults who had no recently reported acute infections or vaccinations. Every donor was a Caucasian adult residing in Nashville, Tennessee, USA. Blood was collected by leukapheresis, and PBMCs were isolated by Ficoll-Histopaque density gradient centrifugation and then cryopreserved in liquid nitrogen vapor phase. Analytical flow cytometry was used to check the purity and quantity of each magnetically sorted T cell population. From each sorted fraction, genomic DNA was isolated and quantified by UV absorbance on a Nanodrop 2000c. The study at large found these results: Naive subsets generally had larger estimated clonotype richness than memory subsets did. Incomplete sequencing was indicated by rarefaction of sorted-subset datasets, despite the large sequencing depth. Sharing across four donors was observed for around 5% of naive CD4, 3% to 3.5% of naive CD8, 2% to 2.5% of memory CD4, and roughly 0.4% of memory CD8 clonotypes. Because the study included a small number of donors, the genetic and exposure-history diversity represented was limited. Compared with non-shared clonotypes, the clonotypes found in all four sorted-subset donors had higher generation probabilities. Sampling was restricted to blood, and TCR repertoires in tissues likely differ from the TCR repertoires found in blood. Pairwise subsampling led to the expectation that sequencing depth would affect the degree of clonotype sharing among donors.

TCR CDR3 regions were amplified from genomic DNA by multiplex PCR using the deep immunoSEQ assay. Genomic DNA extracted from each cell subset was distributed evenly over all wells of several immunoSEQ 96-well plates, and each plate served as one replicate. Each replicate PCR for sorted subsets received about 0.2 ug genomic DNA, equal to roughly 30,000 T cell genomes. Purified libraries were quantified with a Qubit 3.0 fluorometer, sized on a Bioanalyzer 2100, and re-quantified with the KAPA Library Quantification kit. Every immunoSEQ 96-well plate was sequenced on a dedicated single-read 150-cycle Illumina NextSeq 550 flow cell. From the authors' description of their analysis: The immunoSEQ output contained only junctional sequences without quality scores, so filtering could not match that applied to full-length reads. Sequences were annotated with PyIR, a Python wrapper for IgBLAST v1.9, using IMGT germline references to assign V/J genes and CDR3. Reads with weak V/J assignments (E-value above 1e-6), missing CDR3, stop codons, out-of-frame junctions, or ambiguous translated residues were removed. A V3J clonotype was defined by an identical inferred V gene, J gene, and CDR3 amino acid sequence. To compute the percentage overlap between repertoires, the number of shared unique clonotypes was divided by the size of the smaller repertoire. Three approaches were used to assess repertoire richness: RTK rarefaction, the Chao1 estimator, and Recon v2.1 estimates of unobserved clonotypes. Generation probabilities were computed with OLGA for all TCRbeta clonotypes obtained by the gDNA method from several donors. Held by TCRdb, this immuneACCESS table contains in-frame sequences only and omits some clones. Under half of the omission traces to an unresolved V gene where checked; the cause of the rest is unknown. That table is the source of V, J and clone size, and D and trimming were worked out from the DNA. The table for this sample lists about 2 million clones; about 95% of them were counted only once. The ten largest clones capture roughly 1% of the sample.

Comments on this clone: Its binding antigen is unknown. Per-base quality was not reported, and no clone a single base away is much larger than it.

The germline V gene supplies CDR1 SNHLY and CDR2 FYNNEI. The CDR3 goes from the cysteine to the phenylalanine over 13 residues. This entry keeps only the CDR3 DNA: 39 bases, framed from base 1. V is cut by 9 bases and J by 4 bases, and the space between the germline ends is 12 bases. Material for sequencing was naive CD8+ T cells sorted from blood. Read against the paper, the sample's cell subset or site label means: CD45RA+CCR7+. The clonotype originates from a man aged 18-30 years in good health. The chain is assembled from TRBV2 and TRBJ2-2; no D gene call is confident. The DNA sequence is as follows: TGTGCCAGGAGAATGTCGGGCACCGGGGAGCTGTTTTTT. Translation gives CARRMSGTGELFF.